A single sample gave rise to the 10 T cell receptor beta chains below, sequenced in a study of neurological immune-mediated disorders. Documented time point: longitudinal time-point 1 (baseline). TCRdb used MiXCR to reprocess the 5' RACE reads, holding one entry per CDR3 protein. In the table there are tens of thousands of distinct CDR3 sequences, under 4% of which are singletons. The sequenced sample was PBMCs. Receptors originate from a woman aged 55-70 years with multiple sclerosis.

This clonotype was counted ten times or more. V gene TRBV6-1 combines with J gene TRBJ1-2; 7 nucleotides match TRBD1. The CDR3 is 14 amino acids. CDR1 MNHNS and CDR2 SASEGT come from the germline V gene. The trim removed 1 base at V and 8 bases at J, leaving 7 bases unmatched. CDR3 protein: CASSEVTGYMGYTF. For the CDR3, the DNA is TGTGCCAGCAGTGAAGTGACAGGGTACATGGGCTACACCTTC.

The chain joins TRBV10-2 to TRBJ2-1; D is undetermined. Germline lookup yields CDR1 WSHSY and CDR2 SAAADI. Trimming pared 0 bases from V and 8 bases from J, leaving 2 bases between. This CDR3 is built from 11 residues. The CDR3, as DNA: TGCGCCAGCAGTGAGTCCTATGAGCAGTTCTTC. Its translation: CASSESYEQFF.

The sample holds many counts of this clonotype. The chain recombines TRBV20-1 with TRBJ2-7; D is possibly TRBD1 or TRBD2 (5 bases each). Germline loops: CDR1 DFQATT, CDR2 SNEGSKA (reference sequence). V shed 2 bases and J shed 2 bases, with 10 bases lying between them. This CDR3 has 13 residues. The CDR3 DNA reads as TGCAGTGCTAGACCCGGGACCACCTACGAGCAGTACTTC. It encodes CSARPGTTYEQYF.

This clonotype came up many times. V is TRBV5-1 and J is TRBJ2-2; 8 bases line up with TRBD1. V lost 4 bases, J lost 1 base, and 9 bases stayed unmatched. The germline V gene has CDR1 SGHRS and CDR2 YFSETQ. The CDR3 runs 17 residues. The CDR3, as DNA: TGCGCCAGCAGCCCCTCTATACAGGGGGTGAACACCGGGGAGCTGTTTTTT. It translates to CASSPSIQGVNTGELFF.

This clonotype has a handful of counts. The chain combines TRBV20-1 with TRBJ1-6; D gene uncertain. Germline CDR1 reads DFQATT; CDR2 reads SNEGSKA (reference sequence). The CDR3 has 13 amino acids. Trimming took 2 bases from V and 8 from J, leaving 10 bases between them. Written as DNA, the CDR3 is TGCAGTGCTAGACCCGGGTTAGATTCACCCCTCCACTTT. Amino acids: CSARPGLDSPLHF.

This clonotype came up many times. The rearrangement joins TRBV5-1 to TRBJ2-1; D is uncertain. V was clipped by 4 bases and J by 5 bases, with 10 bases between them. This CDR3 contains 13 residues. Per the germline V gene, CDR1 is SGHRS and CDR2 is YFSETQ. The chain's CDR3 is CASSRKENNEQFF. CDR3 nucleotide sequence: TGCGCCAGCAGCCGTAAGGAGAACAATGAGCAGTTCTTC.

Worth noting for this clonotype: The CDR3 end shows no conserved phenylalanine or tryptophan, and so a read error is likely. It is unclear where the CDR3 begins or ends on the DNA, so no DNA is shown, and the CDR3 is as TCRdb lists it. The chain combines TRBV20-1 with TRBJ1-4. Germline V gene lookup returns CDR1 DFQATT and CDR2 SNEGSKA (reference sequence). The CDR3 is 12 residues long, ends included. The CDR3 here is CSARESDEKLFG.

In its sample, this clonotype was seen many times. The CDR3 ends on some other residue instead of the conserved phenylalanine or tryptophan, so this is likely a read error. The DNA is omitted, as the CDR3 cannot be located on it reliably, and the CDR3 follows TCRdb's listing. The J gene is TRBJ2-1, the V gene TRBV20-1; TRBD2 was called by the table and not checked on the DNA. Germline V lookup: CDR1 DFQATT, CDR2 SNEGSKA (reference sequence). The CDR3 totals 11 residues, both ends included. The chain's CDR3 is CSARAGTSGTL.

The table lists this clonotype with many counts. The chain combines TRBV12-3 or TRBV12-4 with TRBJ1-5, with 7 bases fitting TRBD1. CDR3 length equals 15 residues. V was clipped by 2 bases and J by 6 bases; unmatched bases: 7. DNA for the CDR3: TGTGCCAGCAGTTTATTACAGGGGTCGGGTCAGCCCCAGCATTTT. Amino acids: CASSLLQGSGQPQHF.

Ten or more counts support this clonotype. The chain uses TRBV3-1 and TRBJ1-5; TRBD1 is a possible D gene (6 bases). From germline, CDR1 is LGHDT and CDR2 YNNKEL (reference sequence). This CDR3 is built from 14 residues. The germline V and J ends were trimmed by 6 bases and 1 base, with 10 bases remaining between them. CDR3 nucleotide sequence: TGTGCCAGCAGTGAAAGGGGGAGCAATCAGCCCCAGCATTTT. It yields the protein CASSERGSNQPQHF.